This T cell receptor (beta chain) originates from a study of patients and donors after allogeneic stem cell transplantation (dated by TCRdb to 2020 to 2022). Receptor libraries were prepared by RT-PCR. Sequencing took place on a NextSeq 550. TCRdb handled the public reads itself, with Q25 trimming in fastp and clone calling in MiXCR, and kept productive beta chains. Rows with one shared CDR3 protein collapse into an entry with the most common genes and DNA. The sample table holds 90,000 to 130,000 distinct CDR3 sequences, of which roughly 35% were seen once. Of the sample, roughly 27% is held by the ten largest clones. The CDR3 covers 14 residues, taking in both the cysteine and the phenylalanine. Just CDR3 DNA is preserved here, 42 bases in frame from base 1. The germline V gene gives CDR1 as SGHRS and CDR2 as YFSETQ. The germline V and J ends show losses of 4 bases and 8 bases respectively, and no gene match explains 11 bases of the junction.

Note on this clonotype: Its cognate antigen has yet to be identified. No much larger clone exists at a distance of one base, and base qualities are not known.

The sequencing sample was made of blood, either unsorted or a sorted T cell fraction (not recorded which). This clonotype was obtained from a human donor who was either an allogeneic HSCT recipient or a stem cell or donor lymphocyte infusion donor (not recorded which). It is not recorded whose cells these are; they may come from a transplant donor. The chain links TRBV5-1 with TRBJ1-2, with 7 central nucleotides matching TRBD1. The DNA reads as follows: TGCGCCAGCAGCCCGTCGGAGGGGGCTAGCGGCTACACCTTC. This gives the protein CASSPSEGASGYTF. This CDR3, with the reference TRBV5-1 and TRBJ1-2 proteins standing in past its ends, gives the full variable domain KAGVTQTPRYLIKTRGQQVTLSCSPISGHRSVSWYQQTPGQGLQFLFEYFSETQRNKGNFPGRFSGRQFSNSRSEMNVSTLELGDSALYLCASSPSEGASGYTFGSGTRLTVV.